What follows are 25 T cell receptor beta chains derived from one specimen sequenced in a study of beta chain features in type 1 diabetes. What was sequenced were expressed TCRB transcripts, since all of the isolated RNA had been reverse transcribed. Produced via immunoSEQ multiplex PCR; TCRdb's table is partial and in-frame only. The table has approximately 170,000 clones, under 9.5% seen once; the top ten hold roughly 0.5%. Their antigens remain unidentified. Study outcomes and limitations: Researchers report that Type 1 diabetes patients had moderately but significantly shorter TCRB CDR3s across all four CD4+ subsets.

The sample taken for sequencing was central memory CD4+ T cells from blood. These receptors came from a man younger than 30 with type 1 diabetes.

The rearrangement links TRBV30 to TRBJ1-1; the D is unclear. Trimming shortened V by 4 bases and J by 0 bases, and 12 bases separated the two germline ends. Germline lookup yields CDR1 GTSNPN and CDR2 SVGIG (reference sequence). There are 14 residues in the CDR3. The CDR3: CAWTRLTVNTEAFF. The CDR3 nucleotides read TGTGCCTGGACTAGACTGACTGTGAACACTGAAGCTTTCTTT.

The CDR3 sequence is CASSLVASSPEQFF. CDR3 coding DNA: TGTGCCAGCAGCTTAGTGGCTAGCAGTCCTGAGCAGTTCTTC. The chain uses TRBV7-9 and TRBJ2-1, with D perhaps TRBD2 (5 bases). The CDR3 extends over 14 amino acids. CDR1 SEHNR and CDR2 FQNEAQ come from the germline V gene (reference sequence). Trimming left V 1 base short and J 9 bases short, with 13 bases between.

This clone was seen only a few times. The V gene is TRBV6-1, the J gene TRBJ2-7; 8 bases are a match to TRBD2. From germline, CDR1 is MNHNS and CDR2 SASEGT. V shed 4 bases, J shed 0 bases, and the junction held 5 bases outside the gene matches. The CDR3 covers 15 residues. The CDR3 DNA reads as TGTGCCAGCAGTGGACCACTAGCGGACTCCTACGAGCAGTACTTC. Its protein is CASSGPLADSYEQYF.

The chain combines TRBV14 with TRBJ1-2; the D is unclear. V lost 2 bases, J lost 6 bases, and 10 bases lay in between. CDR3 size: 13 residues. Looked up from germline, CDR1 is SGHDN and CDR2 is FVKESK. The DNA for the CDR3 is TGTGCCAGCAGCCAATCAGAGGGCCATGGCTACACCTTC. Protein sequence: CASSQSEGHGYTF. The full variable domain, in which reference TRBV14 and TRBJ1-2 provide the parts outside the CDR3, is EAGVTQFPSHSVIEKGQTVTLRCDPISGHDNLYWYRRVMGKEIKFLLHFVKESKQDESGMPNNRFLAERTGGTYSTLKVQPAELEDSGVYFCASSQSEGHGYTFGSGTRLTVV.

This clone was observed a few times. V and J are TRBV19 and TRBJ2-4; 7 nucleotides agree with TRBD1. The germline V gene has CDR1 LNHDA and CDR2 SQIVND (reference sequence). This CDR3 comprises 13 residues. After removal of 6 bases from V and 5 bases from J, the junction contained 4 bases not matched to a gene. DNA of the CDR3: TGTGCCAGTAGGAGGGACAGCCAAAACATTCAGTACTTC. Protein product: CASRRDSQNIQYF.

The chain carries TRBV7-2 and TRBJ2-5; the D gene is possibly TRBD2 (5 bases). In germline, CDR1 is SGHTA, CDR2 FQGNSA. CDR3 length: 14 amino acids. With 4 bases removed from V and 4 bases from J, the gap between germline ends came to 13 bases. Here the CDR3 reads CASSSTRNGETQYF. DNA for the CDR3: TGTGCCAGCAGCTCAACTAGAAACGGAGAGACCCAGTACTTC.

The sample holds a few counts of this clone. The gene calls are TRBV28 and TRBJ1-2, with D possibly being TRBD1 (6 bases). CDR3 size: 14 residues. Germline V gives CDR1 MDHEN, CDR2 SYDVKM. Trimming cost V 7 bases and J 7 bases, with 19 bases left between them. The CDR3 here is CASTSIAGEGGYTF. CDR3 DNA sequence: TGTGCCAGCACTTCTATAGCAGGGGAGGGTGGCTACACCTTC.

V and J are TRBV11-2 and TRBJ2-1, with 11 bases matching TRBD2. CDR1 and CDR2 (germline): SGHAT, FQNNGV. The CDR3 loop spans 14 amino acids. V was clipped by 4 bases and J by 7 bases; unmatched bases: 3. DNA of the CDR3: TGTGCCAGCAGCTCCACTAGCGGGAGTAATGAGCAGTTCTTC. It is translated as CASSSTSGSNEQFF.

Concerning this clone: The same CDR3 arises from other DNA sequences in this sample as well. The chain combines TRBV28 with TRBJ1-5, with TRBD1 as a possible D gene (6 bases). Germline CDR1 is MDHEN and CDR2 is SYDVKM. The CDR3 extends over 14 amino acids. V was pared by 6 bases and J by 2 bases, with 11 bases between. CDR3 DNA: TGTGCCAGCAGGAAACAGGGTGGCAATCAGCCCCAGCATTTT. It encodes CASRKQGGNQPQHF.

At least ten counts were recorded for this clone. The chain combines TRBV7-2 with TRBJ2-7; TRBD1 aligns across 10 bases. CDR1 and CDR2 from the germline V gene are SGHTA and FQGNSA. The CDR3 has 14 residues. With V trimmed by 3 bases and J by 4 bases, 3 bases remained unmatched. CDR3 DNA: TGTGCCAGCAGCTTCCGGGACAGGGGATACGAGCAGTACTTC. It encodes CASSFRDRGYEQYF.

The chain carries TRBV30 and TRBJ2-2, with D hard to call. This CDR3 contains 14 residues. CDR1 and CDR2 (germline): GTSNPN, SVGIG (reference sequence). The V gene lost 6 bases and the J gene lost 1 base, with 12 bases spanning the gap. DNA for the CDR3: TGTGCCTGCCTCGGTGTTCGGAACACCGGGGAGCTGTTTTTT. It specifies CACLGVRNTGELFF.

This clone was detected only a few times. The chain has TRBV2 and TRBJ2-3; TRBD2 matches at 9 bases. This CDR3 is 14 amino acids long. The V gene's germline CDR1 is SNHLY and CDR2 FYNNEI. V shed 8 bases, J shed 2 bases, and the junction held 5 bases outside the gene matches. CDR3 in amino acids: CASRQREVTDTQYF. In DNA form, the CDR3 reads TGTGCCAGCCGCCAGCGGGAGGTCACAGATACGCAGTATTTT.

The chain employs TRBV30 and TRBJ1-6; TRBD1 matches 7 bases. Looked up from germline, CDR1 is GTSNPN and CDR2 is SVGIG (reference sequence). This CDR3 region has 12 residues. J was trimmed by 3 bases and V by 8 bases; bases with no gene match: 1. The CDR3 reads CAGDSYNSPLHF. The CDR3 coding sequence is TGTGCCGGGGACAGCTATAATTCACCCCTCCACTTT.

This chain connects TRBV9 to TRBJ2-2, with TRBD2 identical over 8 bases. Per the germline V gene, CDR1 is SGDLS and CDR2 is YYNGEE. V lost 1 base, J lost 4 bases, and 3 bases stayed unmatched. The CDR3 has 15 residues. This chain's CDR3 is CASSVLSGGTGELFF. CDR3 nucleotide sequence: TGTGCCAGCAGCGTATTAAGCGGGGGCACCGGGGAGCTGTTTTTT.

The genes are TRBV7-2 and TRBJ1-2; D is undetermined. Germline V lookup: CDR1 SGHTA, CDR2 FQGNSA. This CDR3 has 14 residues. The V and J ends lost 5 bases and 6 bases respectively, with 16 bases between them. The CDR3 sequence: CASSVRVLGDGYTF. DNA of the CDR3: TGTGCCAGCAGCGTAAGGGTGCTCGGGGATGGCTACACCTTC.

This clone came up many times. This chain connects TRBV4-3 to TRBJ2-1, with TRBD1 identical over 7 bases. Germline V CDR1 and CDR2: LGHNA, YSLEER. V gave up 2 bases and J gave up 1 base; unmatched junction bases: 8. This CDR3 is 17 amino acids long. CDR3 coding DNA: TGCGCCAGCAGCCAACGTACCGGACAGGAATCCTACAATGAGCAGTTCTTC. Translated: CASSQRTGQESYNEQFF.

V usage is TRBV27 and J usage is TRBJ1-1, with D possibly matching TRBD1 (6 bases). The CDR3 totals 14 residues. The germline gives CDR1 MNHEY, CDR2 SMNVEV (reference sequence). Trimming cost V 5 bases and J 3 bases, with 13 bases left between them. The CDR3 bases are TGTGCCAGCAGTCCGCAGGGGTGGGACACTGAAGCTTTCTTT. Amino acid sequence: CASSPQGWDTEAFF.

This clone was detected a few times. V and J are TRBV30 and TRBJ2-5, with D unresolved. The CDR3 covers 12 residues. Trimming pared 5 bases from V and 1 base from J, leaving 8 bases between. Germline lookup yields CDR1 GTSNPN and CDR2 SVGIG (reference sequence). The CDR3 spells CAWARAQETQYF. Here the CDR3 DNA reads TGTGCCTGGGCAAGAGCCCAAGAGACCCAGTACTTC.

The table lists this clone with a few counts. This chain uses TRBV5-1 with TRBJ2-3; TRBD1 matches at 7 bases. Trimming removed 4 bases from V and 4 bases from J; junction bases left unmatched: 3. Germline V lookup: CDR1 SGHRS, CDR2 YFSETQ. CDR3 size: 13 residues. The CDR3 here is CASSIGQADTQYF. The CDR3 DNA sequence: TGCGCCAGCAGCATAGGACAGGCAGATACGCAGTATTTT.

This chain connects TRBV9 to TRBJ2-7; 15 bases align to TRBD2. CDR3 size: 15 residues. V was clipped by 2 bases and J by 5 bases; unmatched bases: 2. The germline gives CDR1 SGDLS, CDR2 YYNGEE. This CDR3 reads CASSVGTSGRNEQYF. Here the CDR3 DNA reads TGTGCCAGCAGCGTCGGGACTAGCGGGAGGAACGAGCAGTACTTC. Full variable domain (outside the CDR3, taken from reference TRBV9 and TRBJ2-7): DSGVTQTPKHLITATGQRVTLRCSPRSGDLSVYWYQQSLDQGLQFLIQYYNGEERAKGNILERFSAQQFPDLHSELNLSSLELGDSALYFCASSVGTSGRNEQYFGPGTRLTVT.

The rearrangement uses TRBV14 and TRBJ2-5; 9 nucleotides agree with TRBD2. From germline, CDR1 is SGHDN and CDR2 FVKESK. After removal of 0 bases from V and 4 bases from J, the junction contained 9 bases not matched to a gene. The CDR3 runs 17 residues. The CDR3 sequence: CASSQDRRGGSPETQYF. The CDR3 nucleotides are TGTGCCAGCAGCCAAGATCGGCGGGGGGGTTCCCCAGAGACCCAGTACTTC.

This clone has only a few counts. The chain employs TRBV28 and TRBJ2-1; D is perhaps TRBD2 (6 bases). V lost 6 bases to trimming and J lost 9 bases, with 15 bases between them. CDR1 and CDR2 from the germline V gene are MDHEN and SYDVKM. The CDR3 length is 13 residues. The CDR3 protein is CASSTPYGGEQFF. In DNA form, the CDR3 reads TGTGCCAGCAGCACACCCTACGGGGGTGAGCAGTTCTTC. Variable domain in full (rest from reference TRBV28 and TRBJ2-1): DVKVTQSSRYLVKRTGEKVFLECVQDMDHENMFWYRQDPGLGLRLIYFSYDVKMKEKGDIPEGYSVSREKKERFSLILESASTNQTSMYLCASSTPYGGEQFFGPGTRLTVL.

V gene TRBV10-3 combines with J gene TRBJ2-1, with 8 bases that match TRBD2. Trimming at V came to 6 bases and at J to 7 bases, leaving 11 bases not matched to a gene. CDR1 is ENHRY, CDR2 SYGVKD, per germline. The CDR3 has 15 residues. The CDR3 is CAIRKLAATNNEQFF. Here the CDR3 DNA reads TGTGCCATCAGAAAACTAGCGGCGACCAATAATGAGCAGTTCTTC.

This clone showed up just a few times. The chain has TRBV4-3 and TRBJ2-1, with 7 bases identical to TRBD1. The CDR3 sequence is 14 residues long. The trim removed 3 bases at V and 9 bases at J, leaving 8 bases unmatched. CDR1 and CDR2 (germline): LGHNA, YSLEER. The CDR3 DNA reads TGCGCCAGCAGCCAGGTCAACCAGGGGGTTGAGCAGTTCTTC. Its translation is CASSQVNQGVEQFF.

The chain is built from TRBV19 and TRBJ2-5, with D perhaps TRBD2 (5 bases). CDR1 is LNHDA and CDR2 is SQIVND in the germline V gene (reference sequence). V lost 5 bases and J lost 9, with 10 bases in between. CDR3 size: 11 residues. As DNA, the CDR3 is TGTGCCAGTAGTCTGGCGGAGGCCCAGTACTTC. Amino acids: CASSLAEAQYF.